This T cell receptor (beta chain) was profiled in a study of blood T cells in healthy people across ages. Study conclusions and caveats: Naive and antigen-experienced cells were not separated, limiting conclusive comparison.

The length of the CDR3 is 17 residues. V shed 1 base and J 2 bases; nucleotides not matched to a gene: 10. Germline CDR1 SGHTA, CDR2 FQGNSA. PCR was performed a second time for roughly 7 to 12 cycles using a sample-barcoded 5' primer and a J-beta primer mix. MiXCR, run by TCRdb on the 5' RACE reads, gives a single entry per CDR3 protein. This table has approximately 800,000 distinct CDR3 sequences, 55% to 75% appearing once. With regard to this clonotype: Its specificity is unknown.

The gene calls are TRBV7-2 and TRBJ2-5; TRBD2 aligns across 7 bases. Sequencing used blood. The source is a man younger than 40 in good health. The CDR3 loop reads CASSLVGQRGGQETQYF. Here the CDR3 DNA reads TGTGCCAGCAGCTTAGTGGGGCAGCGGGGTGGACAAGAGACCCAGTACTTC.